This T cell receptor (beta chain) was documented in a study of blood T cells in healthy people across ages. The study, taken as a whole, reports: Because donor CMV status was unknown, expanded clonotype changes were possibly confounded.

Isolation yielded PBMCs, at least 7 million per sample, in every case. Combining a sample-barcoded 5' primer with a J-beta primer mix, a second PCR ran for about 7 to 11 cycles. The template-switch adaptor, which had 12 random nucleotides, put a tag on each cDNA molecule. One entry per CDR3 protein results from TCRdb running MiXCR on the 5' RACE reads. The data show hundreds of thousands of distinct CDR3 sequences, 45% to 65% seen once. A note on this clonotype: No antigen is known for it.

CDR3 length: 14 amino acids. Between the trimmed V and J ends, which lost 7 bases and 7 bases, there was a span of 17 bases. Per germline, CDR1 MNHEY and CDR2 SVGAGI. This TCR derives from a man in his 60s in good health. The chain carries TRBV6-5 and TRBJ2-1; tentatively, D is TRBD2 (6 bases). Material: blood. Here the CDR3 reads CASTKRGGSNEQFF. The CDR3 nucleotides read TGTGCCAGCACCAAACGGGGAGGTAGTAATGAGCAGTTCTTC.